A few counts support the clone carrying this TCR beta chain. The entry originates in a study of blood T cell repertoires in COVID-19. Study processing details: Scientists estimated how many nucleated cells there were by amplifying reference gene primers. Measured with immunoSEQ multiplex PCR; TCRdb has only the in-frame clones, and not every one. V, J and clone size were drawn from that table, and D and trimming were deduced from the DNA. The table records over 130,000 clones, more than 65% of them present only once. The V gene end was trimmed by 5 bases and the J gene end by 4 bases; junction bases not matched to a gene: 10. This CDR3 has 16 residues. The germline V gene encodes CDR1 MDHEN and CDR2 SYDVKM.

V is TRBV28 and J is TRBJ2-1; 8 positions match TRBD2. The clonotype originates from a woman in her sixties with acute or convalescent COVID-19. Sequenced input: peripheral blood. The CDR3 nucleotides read TGTGCCAGCAGTCCCGGGACTAGAGCACCTTACAATGAGCAGTTCTTC. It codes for CASSPGTRAPYNEQFF.